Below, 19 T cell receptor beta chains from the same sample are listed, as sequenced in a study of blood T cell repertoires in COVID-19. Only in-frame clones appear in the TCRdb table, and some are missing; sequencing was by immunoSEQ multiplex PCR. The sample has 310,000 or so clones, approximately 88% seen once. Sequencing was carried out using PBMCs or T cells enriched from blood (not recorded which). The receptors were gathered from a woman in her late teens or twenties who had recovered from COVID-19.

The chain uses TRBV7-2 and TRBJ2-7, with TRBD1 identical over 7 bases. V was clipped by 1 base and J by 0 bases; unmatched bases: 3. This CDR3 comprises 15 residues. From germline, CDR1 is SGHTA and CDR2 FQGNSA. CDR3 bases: TGTGCCAGCAGCTTAGGGGGACAGAGCTCCTACGAGCAGTACTTC. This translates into CASSLGGQSSYEQYF.

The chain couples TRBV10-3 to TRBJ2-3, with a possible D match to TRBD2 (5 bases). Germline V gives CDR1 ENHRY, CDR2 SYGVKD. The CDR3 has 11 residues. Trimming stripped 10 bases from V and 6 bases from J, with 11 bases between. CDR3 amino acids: CATGGLDTQYF. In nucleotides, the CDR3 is TGTGCCACCGGAGGCTTGGATACGCAGTATTTT.

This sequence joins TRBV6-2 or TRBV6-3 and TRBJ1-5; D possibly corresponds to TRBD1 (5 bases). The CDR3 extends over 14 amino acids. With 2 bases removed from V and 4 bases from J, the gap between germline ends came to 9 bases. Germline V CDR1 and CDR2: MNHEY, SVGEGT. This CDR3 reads CASSYVQENQPQHF. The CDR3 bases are TGTGCCAGCAGTTACGTACAGGAAAATCAGCCCCAGCATTTT.

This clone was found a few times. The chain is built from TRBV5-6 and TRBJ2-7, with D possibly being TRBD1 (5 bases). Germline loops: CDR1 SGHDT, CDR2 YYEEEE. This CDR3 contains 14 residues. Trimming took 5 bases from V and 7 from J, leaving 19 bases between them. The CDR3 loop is CASSHNPPQEEQYF. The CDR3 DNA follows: TGTGCCAGCAGTCATAACCCCCCACAGGAAGAGCAGTACTTC.

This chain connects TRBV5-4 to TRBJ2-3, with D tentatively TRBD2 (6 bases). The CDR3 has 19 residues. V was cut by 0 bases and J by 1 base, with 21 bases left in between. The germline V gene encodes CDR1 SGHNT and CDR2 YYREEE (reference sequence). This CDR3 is CASSLDLGLGFGGTDTQYF. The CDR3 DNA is TGTGCCAGCAGCTTGGATCTGGGACTCGGGTTCGGCGGCACAGATACGCAGTATTTT. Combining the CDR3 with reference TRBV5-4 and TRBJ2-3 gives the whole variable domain ETGVTQSPTHLIKTRGQQVTLRCSSQSGHNTVSWYQQALGQGPQFIFQYYREEENGRGNFPPRFSGLQFPNYSSELNVNALELDDSALYLCASSLDLGLGFGGTDTQYFGPGTRLTVL.

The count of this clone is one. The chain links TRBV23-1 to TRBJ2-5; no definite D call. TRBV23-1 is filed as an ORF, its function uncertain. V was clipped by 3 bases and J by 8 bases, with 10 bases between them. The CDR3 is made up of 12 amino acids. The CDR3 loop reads CASSHYQETQYF. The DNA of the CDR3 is TGCGCCAGCAGTCATTACCAGGAAACCCAGTACTTC.

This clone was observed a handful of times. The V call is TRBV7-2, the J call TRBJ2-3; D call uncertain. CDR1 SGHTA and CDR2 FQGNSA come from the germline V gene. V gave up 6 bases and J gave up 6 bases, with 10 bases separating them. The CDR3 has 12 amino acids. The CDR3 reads CASSLSWDTQYF. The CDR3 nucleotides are TGTGCCAGCAGTCTATCCTGGGATACGCAGTATTTT.

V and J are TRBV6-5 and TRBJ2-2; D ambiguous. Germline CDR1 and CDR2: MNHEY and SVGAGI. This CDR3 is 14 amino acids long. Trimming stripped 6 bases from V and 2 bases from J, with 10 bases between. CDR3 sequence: CASSMAENTGELFF. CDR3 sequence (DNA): TGTGCCAGCAGCATGGCAGAAAACACCGGGGAGCTGTTTTTT.

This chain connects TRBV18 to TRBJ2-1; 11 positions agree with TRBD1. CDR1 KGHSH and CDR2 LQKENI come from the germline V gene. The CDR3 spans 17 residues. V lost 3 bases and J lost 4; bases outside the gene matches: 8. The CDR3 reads CASSPWTGGPDYNEQFF. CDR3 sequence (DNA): TGTGCCAGCTCACCGTGGACAGGGGGCCCCGATTACAATGAGCAGTTCTTC.

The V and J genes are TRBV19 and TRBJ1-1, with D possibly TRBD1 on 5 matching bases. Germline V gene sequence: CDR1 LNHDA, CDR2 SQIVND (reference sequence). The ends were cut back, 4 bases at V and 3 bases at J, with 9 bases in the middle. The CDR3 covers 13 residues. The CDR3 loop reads CASSKGLYTEAFF. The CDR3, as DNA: TGTGCCAGTAGTAAGGGGCTGTACACTGAAGCTTTCTTT.

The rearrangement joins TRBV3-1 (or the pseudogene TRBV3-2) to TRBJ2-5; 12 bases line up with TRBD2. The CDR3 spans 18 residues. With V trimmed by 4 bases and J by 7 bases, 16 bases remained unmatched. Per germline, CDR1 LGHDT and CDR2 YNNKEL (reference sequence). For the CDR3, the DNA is TGTGCCAGCAGCCCGACTAGCGGGAGTGCTCTAACGGCGGGGACCCAGTACTTC. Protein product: CASSPTSGSALTAGTQYF.

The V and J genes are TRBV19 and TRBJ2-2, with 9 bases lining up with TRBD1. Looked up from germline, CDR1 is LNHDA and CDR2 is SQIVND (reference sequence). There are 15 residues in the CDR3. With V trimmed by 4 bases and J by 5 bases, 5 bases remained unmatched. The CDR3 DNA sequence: TGTGCCAGTAGTAGCCTCGGGACAGGGACCGGGGAGCTGTTTTTT. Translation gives CASSSLGTGTGELFF. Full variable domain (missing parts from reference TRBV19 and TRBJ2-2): DGGITQSPKYLFRKEGQNVTLSCEQNLNHDAMYWYRQDPGQGLRLIYYSQIVNDFQKGDIAEGYSVSREKKESFPLTVTSAQKNPTAFYLCASSSLGTGTGELFFGEGSRLTVL.

The CDR3 bases are TGTGCCAGCAGCTTGGCCTCGGGGGGGGGCAATACGCAGTATTTT. Its protein is CASSLASGGGNTQYF. The V call is TRBV5-4, the J call TRBJ2-3; 8 bases line up with TRBD2. CDR1 is SGHNT and CDR2 is YYREEE in the germline V gene (reference sequence). Germline trimming cut 0 bases from V and 7 bases from J; bases unmatched to any gene: 7. This CDR3 spans 15 amino acids.

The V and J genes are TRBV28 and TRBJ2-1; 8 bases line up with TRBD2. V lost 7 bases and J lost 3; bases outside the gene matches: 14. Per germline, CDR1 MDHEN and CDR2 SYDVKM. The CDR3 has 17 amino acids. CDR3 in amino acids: CASTLGGRISLYNEQFF. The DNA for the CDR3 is TGTGCCAGCACCCTCGGCGGGAGGATATCCCTCTACAATGAGCAGTTCTTC.

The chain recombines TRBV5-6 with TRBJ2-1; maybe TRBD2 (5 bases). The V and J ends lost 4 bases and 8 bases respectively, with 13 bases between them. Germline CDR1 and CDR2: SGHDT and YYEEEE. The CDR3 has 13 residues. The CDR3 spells CASSRPRRDEQFF. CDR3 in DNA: TGTGCCAGCAGCCGACCCCGGCGGGATGAGCAGTTCTTC.

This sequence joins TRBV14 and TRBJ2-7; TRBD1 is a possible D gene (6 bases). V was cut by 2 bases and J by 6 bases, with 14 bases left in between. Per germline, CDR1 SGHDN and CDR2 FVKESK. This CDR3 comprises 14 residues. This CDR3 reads CASSQLVQTGEQYF. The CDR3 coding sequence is TGTGCCAGCAGCCAACTCGTACAGACAGGCGAGCAGTACTTC.

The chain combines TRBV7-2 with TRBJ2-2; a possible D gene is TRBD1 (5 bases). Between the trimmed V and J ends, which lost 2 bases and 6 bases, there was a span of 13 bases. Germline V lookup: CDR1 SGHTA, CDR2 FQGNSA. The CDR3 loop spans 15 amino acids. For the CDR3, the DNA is TGTGCCAGCAGCTTAATCGACAGTCCCGCCGGGGAGCTGTTTTTT. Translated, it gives CASSLIDSPAGELFF.

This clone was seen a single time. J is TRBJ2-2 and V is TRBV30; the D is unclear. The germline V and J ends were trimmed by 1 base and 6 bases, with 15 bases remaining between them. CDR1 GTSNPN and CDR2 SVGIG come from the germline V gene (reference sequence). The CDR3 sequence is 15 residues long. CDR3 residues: CAWSELVGAPGELFF. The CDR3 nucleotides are TGTGCCTGGAGTGAGCTTGTGGGCGCTCCCGGGGAGCTGTTTTTT.

Here the CDR3 DNA reads TGCGCCAGCAGCCCTCAACAGGGGCGGATGGAAGGGGGCTACACCTTC. Protein: CASSPQQGRMEGGYTF. The V and J genes are TRBV4-3 and TRBJ1-2; TRBD1 aligns across 7 bases. CDR3 size: 16 residues. J gave up 8 bases and V 4 bases, and 16 bases lay outside the gene matches. Germline CDR1 and CDR2: LGHNA and YSLEER.